Shown below are 28 T cell receptor beta chains from a single sample sequenced in a study of long-term antiretroviral therapy in people with HIV. This was the immunoSEQ v3.0 assay at survey level. Measured with immunoSEQ multiplex PCR; TCRdb has only the in-frame clones, and not every one. The profile shows about 16,000 clones, 78% of them singletons. Sequenced material: unsorted PBMCs, taken about 3.3 years after starting antiretroviral therapy. Receptors originate from a woman between 40 and 55 years old with HIV.

The rearrangement links TRBV7-2 to TRBJ2-1; 14 nucleotides agree with TRBD2. Losses at the gene ends were 5 bases for V and 0 bases for J; bases not matched to a gene: 6. CDR1 and CDR2 (germline): SGHTA, FQGNSA. This CDR3 has 18 residues. The CDR3 DNA reads as TGTGCCAGCAGCGATGGGACTAGCGGGGGCCTCTCCTACAATGAGCAGTTCTTC. Its protein is CASSDGTSGGLSYNEQFF.

This clone is a singleton in its sample. V gene TRBV6-6 combines with J gene TRBJ2-1; 13 nucleotides line up with TRBD2. The CDR3 extends over 15 amino acids. V lost 5 bases to trimming and J lost 11 bases; unmatched junction nucleotides: 9. Germline V lookup: CDR1 MNHNY, CDR2 SVGAGI (reference sequence). The DNA for the CDR3 is TGTGCCAGCAGTCCTCGACTAGCGGGGGGATTTAAGCAGTTCTTC. Residues: CASSPRLAGGFKQFF.

V is TRBV29-1 and J is TRBJ2-7; perhaps TRBD1 as D (5 bases). Trimming shortened V by 3 bases and J by 2 bases, and 11 bases separated the two germline ends. Germline loops: CDR1 SQVTM, CDR2 ANQGSEA. This CDR3 is 13 amino acids long. CDR3 protein: CSVDQGDTYEQYF. CDR3 coding DNA: TGCAGCGTTGACCAGGGCGATACCTACGAGCAGTACTTC.

For the CDR3, the DNA is TGTGCCAGCAGCTTGGGAGCAAGGAGCTCCTACGAGCAGTACTTC. This encodes CASSLGARSSYEQYF. This chain connects TRBV5-5 to TRBJ2-7; D call uncertain. The CDR3 covers 15 residues. Germline values: CDR1 SGHKS, CDR2 YYEKEE (reference sequence). Trimming cost V 0 bases and J 0 bases, with 10 bases left between them.

This clone occurred a few times. The rearrangement links TRBV7-9 to TRBJ1-2; D gene ambiguous. This CDR3 comprises 13 residues. From germline, CDR1 is SEHNR and CDR2 FQNEAQ (reference sequence). V lost 2 bases to trimming and J lost 6 bases, with 10 bases between them. The CDR3 protein is CASSLKGRDGYTF. As DNA, the CDR3 is TGTGCCAGCAGCTTAAAGGGTAGGGATGGCTACACCTTC.

This rearrangement joins TRBV2 to TRBJ2-2; TRBD2 aligns across 8 bases. This CDR3 is 20 amino acids long. V gave up 2 bases and J gave up 4 bases; unmatched junction bases: 18. Germline V lookup: CDR1 SNHLY, CDR2 FYNNEI. The chain's CDR3 is CASSEPSFKHSGAGTGELFF. CDR3 in DNA: TGTGCCAGCAGTGAACCCTCATTCAAACATAGCGGGGCGGGCACCGGGGAGCTGTTTTTT.

This chain joins TRBV18 and TRBJ1-2; no firm D call. This CDR3 region has 18 residues. Per the germline V gene, CDR1 is KGHSH and CDR2 is LQKENI. Trimming pared 3 bases from V and 0 bases from J, leaving 20 bases between. CDR3 sequence (DNA): TGTGCCAGCTCACCCAGGACGGCCGACTACGTAGCTAACTATGGCTACACCTTC. It specifies CASSPRTADYVANYGYTF.

V usage is TRBV11-2 and J usage is TRBJ1-3; D gene unclear. V was clipped by 5 bases and J by 0 bases, with 17 bases between them. The length of the CDR3 is 17 residues. Per germline, CDR1 SGHAT and CDR2 FQNNGV. The CDR3 region is CASSLFDTVISGNTIYF. Written as DNA, the CDR3 is TGTGCCAGCAGCCTCTTCGACACTGTAATCTCTGGAAACACCATATATTTT.

This sequence joins TRBV5-1 and TRBJ2-2; 7 bases map to TRBD1. Germline-derived CDR1 and CDR2 are SGHRS and YFSETQ. The CDR3 sequence is 14 residues long. The trim removed 7 bases at V and 2 bases at J, leaving 5 bases unmatched. The CDR3 loop reads CASGRDSNTGELFF. CDR3 nucleotide sequence: TGCGCCAGCGGCCGGGACAGTAACACCGGGGAGCTGTTTTTT. Based on the CDR3 plus reference TRBV5-1 and TRBJ2-2, the full variable domain is KAGVTQTPRYLIKTRGQQVTLSCSPISGHRSVSWYQQTPGQGLQFLFEYFSETQRNKGNFPGRFSGRQFSNSRSEMNVSTLELGDSALYLCASGRDSNTGELFFGEGSRLTVL.

Comment on this clone: Different DNA sequences within this sample yield the same CDR3. The chain carries TRBV18 and TRBJ1-1; TRBD1 might be the D (5 bases). The CDR3 runs to 16 residues. The germline V gene encodes CDR1 KGHSH and CDR2 LQKENI. V lost 0 bases to trimming and J lost 1 base, with 12 bases between them. The CDR3 DNA sequence: TGTGCCAGCTCACCACCGGGAAGGGGTCGGAACACTGAAGCTTTCTTT. Its translation is CASSPPGRGRNTEAFF.

This chain links TRBV30 with TRBJ1-1; D is unclear. CDR3 size: 13 residues. Per the germline V gene, CDR1 is GTSNPN and CDR2 is SVGIG (reference sequence). The V end lost 4 bases, the J end lost 0 bases, and 9 bases lay between the germline ends. This chain's CDR3 is CAWNQVVNTEAFF. The CDR3 DNA reads as TGTGCCTGGAATCAAGTCGTGAACACTGAAGCTTTCTTT.

This chain connects TRBV29-1 to TRBJ1-1; 11 positions agree with TRBD1. Trimming at V came to 7 bases and at J to 4 bases, leaving 2 bases not matched to a gene. This CDR3 region has 12 residues. CDR1 is SQVTM and CDR2 is ANQGSEA in the germline V gene. CDR3 sequence: CSGDRGGTEAFF. For the CDR3, the DNA is TGCAGCGGGGACAGGGGGGGCACTGAAGCTTTCTTT.

The chain joins TRBV5-1 to TRBJ1-1, with 10 bases that match TRBD1. V trimming: 4 bases; J trimming: 0 bases; junction bases outside the gene matches: 6. The CDR3 spans 16 residues. Germline V CDR1 and CDR2: SGHRS, YFSETQ. The CDR3 nucleotides are TGCGCCAGCAGCCAGGGACAGGGGAGGATGAACACTGAAGCTTTCTTT. It is translated as CASSQGQGRMNTEAFF.

This clone was seen a few times. V gene TRBV7-2 combines with J gene TRBJ1-5; 8 bases agree with TRBD1. Germline CDR1 SGHTA, CDR2 FQGNSA. The V segment lost 4 bases and the J segment 5 bases; nucleotides outside the gene matches: 4. CDR3 size: 14 residues. The CDR3, as DNA: TGTGCCAGCAGCTCCGGGACAGGCCATCAGCCCCAGCATTTT. Translating it yields CASSSGTGHQPQHF.

The chain couples TRBV29-1 to TRBJ1-1; possibly TRBD1 for D (6 bases). V shed 3 bases and J shed 4 bases, with 21 bases lying between them. The CDR3 is made up of 16 amino acids. Germline CDR1 and CDR2: SQVTM and ANQGSEA. As DNA, the CDR3 is TGCAGCGTTGACGGGGGGGCGCTAGGGCTGGTCACTGAAGCTTTCTTT. Amino acids: CSVDGGALGLVTEAFF.

This clone was counted a single time. Here the CDR3 reads CASSQGTGGSPLHF. The CDR3 DNA reads as TGTGCCAGCAGCCAAGGGACAGGGGGTTCACCCCTCCACTTT. J is TRBJ1-6 and V is TRBV14; 10 nucleotides align to TRBD1. After removal of 1 base from V and 9 bases from J, the junction contained 0 bases not matched to a gene. Germline V CDR1 and CDR2: SGHDN, FVKESK. The CDR3 covers 14 residues.

The rearrangement joins TRBV2 to TRBJ2-1, with 8 bases fitting TRBD2. With V trimmed by 3 bases and J by 5 bases, 9 bases remained unmatched. Germline CDR1 reads SNHLY; CDR2 reads FYNNEI. This CDR3 comprises 16 residues. DNA of the CDR3: TGTGCCAGCAGTGAGTGGGGCGGGGGGCCCAACAATGAGCAGTTCTTC. Amino acid sequence: CASSEWGGGPNNEQFF.

This clone was found a few times. The J gene is TRBJ1-2, the V gene TRBV2; TRBD1 agrees at 7 bases. Germline-derived CDR1 and CDR2 are SNHLY and FYNNEI. The length of the CDR3 is 17 residues. V shed 8 bases, J shed 2 bases, and the junction held 17 bases outside the gene matches. CDR3 coding DNA: TGTGCCAGCCGGGATAGGCAAAACAGGGGTTCGAACTATGGCTACACCTTC. Its translation is CASRDRQNRGSNYGYTF.

V is TRBV18 and J is TRBJ1-4; 8 positions agree with TRBD1. The CDR3 runs 16 residues. Germline CDR1 and CDR2: KGHSH and LQKENI. The V gene end was trimmed by 5 bases and the J gene end by 3 bases; junction bases not matched to a gene: 8. This CDR3 is CASSAQGAGANEKLFF. CDR3 DNA sequence: TGTGCCAGCTCAGCCCAGGGGGCAGGTGCTAATGAAAAACTGTTTTTT.

The rearrangement links TRBV13 to TRBJ1-1, with 7 positions matching TRBD1. The V segment lost 5 bases and the J segment 3 bases; nucleotides outside the gene matches: 12. This CDR3 contains 16 residues. Germline CDR1 and CDR2: PRHDT and FYEKMQ (reference sequence). CDR3 sequence: CASSARDSMLDTEAFF. The CDR3 region has the DNA TGTGCCAGCAGCGCCCGGGACAGTATGTTAGACACTGAAGCTTTCTTT.

The chain carries TRBV5-5 and TRBJ1-3; 11 bases map to TRBD1. CDR3 length: 15 residues. The germline gives CDR1 SGHKS, CDR2 YYEKEE (reference sequence). J lost 3 bases, V lost 4 bases, and 3 bases had no gene match. Here the CDR3 reads CASSPDRGLGNTIYF. The CDR3 coding sequence is TGTGCCAGCAGCCCGGACAGGGGGCTTGGAAACACCATATATTTT.

V gene TRBV7-2 combines with J gene TRBJ2-1; 12 positions agree with TRBD2. From germline, CDR1 is SGHTA and CDR2 FQGNSA. This CDR3 is built from 13 residues. Trimming at V came to 6 bases and at J to 10 bases, leaving 4 bases not matched to a gene. The CDR3 loop reads CASSLTSGGEQFF. The CDR3 DNA is TGTGCCAGCAGTTTAACTAGCGGGGGGGAGCAGTTCTTC.

A few counts support this clone. The chain is built from TRBV7-6 and TRBJ2-3; 9 nucleotides align to TRBD2. CDR1 is SGHVS and CDR2 is FNYEAQ in the germline V gene. The J segment lost 11 bases and the V segment lost 5 bases, leaving 5 bases of the junction unmatched. CDR3 length: 12 amino acids. CDR3 amino acids: CASSHSGSQQYF. CDR3 coding DNA: TGTGCCAGCAGCCATAGCGGGAGTCAGCAGTATTTT.

The chain is built from TRBV12-5 and TRBJ1-1, with 8 positions matching TRBD1. Per germline, CDR1 LGHNT and CDR2 FRNRAP. The trim removed 1 base at V and 1 base at J, leaving 2 bases unmatched. This CDR3 is 15 amino acids long. In DNA, the CDR3 is TGTGCTAGTGGTTTGGCCGGGACAGGGAACACTGAAGCTTTCTTT. It yields the protein CASGLAGTGNTEAFF.

This clone was recorded once. The CDR3 nucleotides read TGTGCCAGCAGCGACAGTGGGGGGCGCGGAGTCACTGGAAACACCATATATTTT. Protein product: CASSDSGGRGVTGNTIYF. The rearrangement links TRBV7-9 to TRBJ1-3; D may be TRBD1 (6 bases). Germline loops: CDR1 SEHNR, CDR2 FQNEAQ (reference sequence). Trimming pared 5 bases from V and 2 bases from J, leaving 22 bases between. CDR3 size: 18 residues. Supplemented by reference TRBV7-9 and TRBJ1-3, the full variable domain reads DTGVSQNPRHKITKRGQNVTFRCDPISEHNRLYWYRQTLGQGPEFLTYFQNEAQLEKSRLLSDRFSAERPKGSFSTLEIQRTEQGDSAMYLCASSDSGGRGVTGNTIYFGEGSWLTVV.

The chain is built from TRBV6-5 and TRBJ2-2; D assignment may be TRBD1 or TRBD2 (6 bases each). From germline, CDR1 is MNHEY and CDR2 SVGAGI. Trimming took 6 bases from V and 4 from J, leaving 15 bases between them. The CDR3 is 15 residues long. The CDR3 nucleotides are TGTGCCAGCAGCTTGTCCCCGGGGGCCACCGGGGAGCTGTTTTTT. Translated, it gives CASSLSPGATGELFF.

This chain links TRBV7-2 with TRBJ1-1, with D perhaps TRBD1 (5 bases). Germline CDR1 reads SGHTA; CDR2 reads FQGNSA. The CDR3 is 17 amino acids. The V end lost 1 base, the J end lost 1 base, and 16 bases lay between the germline ends. CDR3 sequence reads: CASSLDIRGVGNTEAFF. The CDR3 DNA reads TGTGCCAGCAGCTTAGATATAAGGGGCGTGGGGAACACTGAAGCTTTCTTT. Complete variable domain (other parts from reference TRBV7-2 and TRBJ1-1): GAGVSQSPSNKVTEKGKDVELRCDPISGHTALYWYRQSLGQGLEFLIYFQGNSAPDKSGLPSDRFSAERTGGSVSTLTIQRTQQEDSAVYLCASSLDIRGVGNTEAFFGQGTRLTVV.

The chain is built from TRBV2 and TRBJ1-4, with 10 bases lining up with TRBD1. Germline loops: CDR1 SNHLY, CDR2 FYNNEI. The V gene end was trimmed by 7 bases and the J gene end by 7 bases; junction bases not matched to a gene: 6. This CDR3 has 14 residues. The DNA for the CDR3 is TGTGCCAGCATCCGACAGGGGGCGCGTGAAAAACTGTTTTTT. Translating gives CASIRQGAREKLFF.